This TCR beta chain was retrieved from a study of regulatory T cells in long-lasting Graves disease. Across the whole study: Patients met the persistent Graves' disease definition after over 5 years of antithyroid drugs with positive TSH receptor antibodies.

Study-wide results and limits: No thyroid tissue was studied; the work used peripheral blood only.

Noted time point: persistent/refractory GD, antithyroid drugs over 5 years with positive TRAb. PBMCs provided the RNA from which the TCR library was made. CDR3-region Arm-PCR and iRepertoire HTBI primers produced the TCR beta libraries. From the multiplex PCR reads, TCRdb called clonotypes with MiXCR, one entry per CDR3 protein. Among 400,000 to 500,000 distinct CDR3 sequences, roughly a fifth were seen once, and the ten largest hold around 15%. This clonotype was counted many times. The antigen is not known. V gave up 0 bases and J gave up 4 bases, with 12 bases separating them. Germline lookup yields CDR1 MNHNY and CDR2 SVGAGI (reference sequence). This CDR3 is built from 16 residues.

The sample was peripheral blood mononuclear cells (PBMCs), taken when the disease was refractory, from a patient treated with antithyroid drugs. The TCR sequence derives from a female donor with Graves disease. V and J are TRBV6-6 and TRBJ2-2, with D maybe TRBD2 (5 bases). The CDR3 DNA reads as TGTGCCAGCAGTTACTCGTCTACGGGATCCACCGGGGAGCTGTTTTTT. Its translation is CASSYSSTGSTGELFF.